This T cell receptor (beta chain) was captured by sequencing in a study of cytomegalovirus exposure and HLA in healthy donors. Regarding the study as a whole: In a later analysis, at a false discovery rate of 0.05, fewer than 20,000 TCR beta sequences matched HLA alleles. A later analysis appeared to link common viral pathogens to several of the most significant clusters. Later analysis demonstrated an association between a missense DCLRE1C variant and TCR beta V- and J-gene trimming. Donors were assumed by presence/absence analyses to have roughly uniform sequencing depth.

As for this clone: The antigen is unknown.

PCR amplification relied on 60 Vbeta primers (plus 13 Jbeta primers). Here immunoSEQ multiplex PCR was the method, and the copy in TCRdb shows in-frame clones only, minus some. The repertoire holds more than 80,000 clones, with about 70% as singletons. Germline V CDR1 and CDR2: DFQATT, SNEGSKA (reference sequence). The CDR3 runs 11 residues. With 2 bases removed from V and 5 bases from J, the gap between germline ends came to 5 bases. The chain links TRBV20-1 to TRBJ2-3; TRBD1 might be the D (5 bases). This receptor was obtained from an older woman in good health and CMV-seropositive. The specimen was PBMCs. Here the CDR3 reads CSARRGDTQYF. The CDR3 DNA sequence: TGCAGTGCTAGAAGGGGAGATACGCAGTATTTT.